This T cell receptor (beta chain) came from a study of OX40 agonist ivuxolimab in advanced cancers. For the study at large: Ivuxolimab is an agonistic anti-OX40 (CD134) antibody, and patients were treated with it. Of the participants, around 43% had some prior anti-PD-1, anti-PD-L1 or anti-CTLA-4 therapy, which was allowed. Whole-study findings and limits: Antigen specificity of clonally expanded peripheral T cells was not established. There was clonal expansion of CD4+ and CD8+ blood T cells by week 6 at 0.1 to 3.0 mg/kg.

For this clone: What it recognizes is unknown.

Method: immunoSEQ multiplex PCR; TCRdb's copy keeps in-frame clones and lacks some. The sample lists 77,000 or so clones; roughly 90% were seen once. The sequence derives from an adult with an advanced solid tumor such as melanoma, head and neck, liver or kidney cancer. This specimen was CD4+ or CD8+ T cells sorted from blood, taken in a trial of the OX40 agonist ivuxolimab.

Written as DNA, the CDR3 is TGTGCCATCAGTGATACTGCTACGAACAACAATGAGCAGTTCTTC. This sequence encodes CAISDTATNNNEQFF. The gene calls are TRBV10-3 and TRBJ2-1; the D is unclear. The V end lost 3 bases, the J end lost 5 bases, and 14 bases lay between the germline ends. Germline loops: CDR1 ENHRY, CDR2 SYGVKD. CDR3 size: 15 residues.